The 10 T cell receptor beta chains below were found in one sample sequenced in a study of cytomegalovirus exposure and HLA in healthy donors. With 60 Vbeta and 13 Jbeta primers, the PCR was carried out. Assay: immunoSEQ multiplex PCR; the TCRdb copy retains only in-frame clones and omits some. The data show more than 150,000 clones, around 74% seen once. Sequencing input: PBMCs. These receptors all come from a girl aged 10-17 years in good health and CMV-seropositive.

The V call is TRBV10-2, the J call TRBJ2-5; TRBD2 matches 8 bases. The trim removed 8 bases at V and 5 bases at J, leaving 10 bases unmatched. Germline CDR1 WSHSY, CDR2 SAAADI. The CDR3 runs to 14 residues. The CDR3 loop is CASGGTRGGETQYF. In DNA form, the CDR3 reads TGCGCCAGCGGGGGGACTAGAGGGGGGGAGACCCAGTACTTC.

This clone was found once. CDR3 coding DNA: TGTGCCAGCAGCTTAGTCACTTTCCGGCGGGCAAACACTGAAGCTTTCTTT. Translating it yields CASSLVTFRRANTEAFF. The gene calls are TRBV11-3 and TRBJ1-1; D not certain. Trimming stripped 1 base from V and 2 bases from J, with 17 bases between. Germline CDR1 reads SGHNT; CDR2 reads YENEEA. CDR3 length equals 17 residues.

The table lists this clone with a few counts. The chain joins TRBV15 to TRBJ1-3, with D possibly TRBD1 on 5 matching bases. This CDR3 has 13 residues. Trimming removed 3 bases at V and 8 bases at J, with 11 bases between. Germline assignment: CDR1 LNHNV and CDR2 YYDKDF (reference sequence). CDR3 coding DNA: TGTGCCACCAGCAGGGATCCGGGGGACACCATATATTTT. It translates to CATSRDPGDTIYF.

This chain connects TRBV6-5 to TRBJ1-5; 8 bases fit TRBD1. V gave up 8 bases and J gave up 4 bases; unmatched junction bases: 7. The V gene's germline CDR1 is MNHEY and CDR2 SVGAGI. There are 14 residues in the CDR3. The CDR3 bases are TGTGCCAGCGCCGGGACAGGCTTTAATCAGCCCCAGCATTTT. It codes for CASAGTGFNQPQHF.

The chain couples TRBV5-6 to TRBJ1-2; D not certain. Trimming stripped 4 bases from V and 8 bases from J, with 12 bases between. The CDR3 has 12 residues. Per the germline V gene, CDR1 is SGHDT and CDR2 is YYEEEE. The CDR3 DNA reads TGTGCCAGCAGCCCTGGCGGCGAGGGCTACACCTTC. Amino acids: CASSPGGEGYTF. Full variable domain (remainder filled in from reference TRBV5-6 and TRBJ1-2): DAGVTQSPTHLIKTRGQQVTLRCSPKSGHDTVSWYQQALGQGPQFIFQYYEEEERQRGNFPDRFSGHQFPNYSSELNVNALLLGDSALYLCASSPGGEGYTFGSGTRLTVV.

The chain employs TRBV7-8 and TRBJ2-6; D is ambiguous. The CDR3 sequence is 14 residues long. The V gene lost 6 bases and the J gene lost 4 bases, with 10 bases spanning the gap. Germline values: CDR1 SGHVS, CDR2 FQNEAQ. The CDR3 DNA follows: TGTGCCAGCAGGCTGGAGCAAGGGGCCAACGTCCTGACTTTC. Encoded protein: CASRLEQGANVLTF. The full variable domain, rest sourced from reference TRBV7-8 and TRBJ2-6, is GAGVSQSPRYKVAKRGQDVALRCDPISGHVSLFWYQQALGQGPEFLTYFQNEAQLDKSGLPSDRFFAERPEGSVSTLKIQRTQQEDSAVYLCASRLEQGANVLTFGAGSRLTVL.

A few counts support this clone. The J gene is TRBJ1-2, the V gene TRBV4-2, with 11 bases aligning to TRBD1. The CDR3 loop spans 15 amino acids. The germline gives CDR1 LGHNA, CDR2 YNFKEQ. J gave up 6 bases and V 3 bases, and 6 bases lay outside the gene matches. CDR3 amino acids: CASSQPRTGGNGYTF. The CDR3 region has the DNA TGTGCCAGCAGCCAGCCCCGGACAGGGGGCAATGGCTACACCTTC.

The chain combines TRBV4-1 with TRBJ2-2; 9 bases are shared with TRBD1. This CDR3 region has 15 residues. Germline CDR1 and CDR2: MGHRA and YSYEKL. J gave up 5 bases and V 6 bases, and 7 bases lay outside the gene matches. The CDR3 region is CASRQDRGWTGELFF. The CDR3 DNA reads TGCGCCAGCAGACAGGACAGGGGTTGGACCGGGGAGCTGTTTTTT.

The J gene is TRBJ2-1, the V gene TRBV4-3; no firm D call. This CDR3 comprises 16 residues. V shed 0 bases and J shed 0 bases, with 9 bases lying between them. CDR1 and CDR2 (germline): LGHNA, YSLEER. CDR3 sequence reads: CASSQEHDSSYNEQFF. The CDR3 DNA reads as TGCGCCAGCAGCCAAGAACATGACTCCTCCTACAATGAGCAGTTCTTC.

V usage is TRBV13 and J usage is TRBJ2-1; 9 bases agree with TRBD1. Trimming at V came to 5 bases and at J to 0 bases, leaving 2 bases not matched to a gene. Germline loops: CDR1 PRHDT, CDR2 FYEKMQ (reference sequence). This CDR3 comprises 15 residues. The CDR3 coding sequence is TGTGCCAGCAGCCAGACAGGGGGCTCCTACAATGAGCAGTTCTTC. Translation gives CASSQTGGSYNEQFF.